The TCR beta chain described here comes from a study of Ad26.COV2.S vaccination and SARS-CoV-2 variants. Measured with immunoSEQ multiplex PCR; TCRdb has only the in-frame clones, and not every one. The sample contains 350,000 to 450,000 clones, under 95% of which appear only once. Germline CDR1 is SGDLS and CDR2 is YYNGEE. Trimming took 4 bases from V and 0 from J; bases not matched to a gene: 4. This CDR3 is built from 15 residues. The chain is built from TRBV9 and TRBJ1-2, with TRBD1 matching over 9 bases. This TCR was sampled from a human donor who had recovered from COVID-19. The material was peripheral blood, obtained after recovery from COVID-19. The CDR3 DNA follows: TGTGCCAGCAGCTCCGGGACAGGGACTAACTATGGCTACACCTTC. Residues: CASSSGTGTNYGYTF.